A single sample is the source of the 4 T cell receptor beta chains below, sequenced in a study of blood T cell repertoires in COVID-19. Here immunoSEQ multiplex PCR was the method, and the copy in TCRdb shows in-frame clones only, minus some. The sample shows about 260,000 clones, about 86% of them seen only once. Specimen: peripheral blood. The source of these receptors is a man aged 25-40 years with active or convalescent COVID-19.

This clone was observed at least ten times. V is TRBV27 and J is TRBJ1-6, with 10 bases lining up with TRBD1. CDR3 length: 18 residues. Germline loops: CDR1 MNHEY, CDR2 SMNVEV (reference sequence). Trimming removed 6 bases from V and 6 bases from J; junction bases left unmatched: 14. CDR3 region: CASRSHGQGGTGNSPLHF. In DNA, the CDR3 is TGTGCCAGCAGAAGCCATGGACAGGGGGGCACGGGTAATTCACCCCTCCACTTT.

The chain carries TRBV10-1 and TRBJ1-1; D gene unclear. The V and J ends lost 2 bases and 0 bases respectively, with 7 bases between them. The CDR3 length is 14 residues. Germline-derived CDR1 and CDR2 are WNHNN and SYGVQD (reference sequence). The DNA of the CDR3 is TGCGCCAGCAGTGAGAGGAGGTTGAACACTGAAGCTTTCTTT. Translated: CASSERRLNTEAFF.

The chain has TRBV6-5 and TRBJ1-3, with D tentatively TRBD1 (6 bases). There are 12 residues in the CDR3. V lost 9 bases to trimming and J lost 4 bases, with 10 bases between them. The germline CDR1 and CDR2 sequences are MNHEY and SVGAGI. The CDR3 is CASSQGGNTIYF. In nucleotides, the CDR3 is TGTGCCAGTTCACAGGGAGGAAACACCATATATTTT.

The rearrangement uses TRBV6-2 or TRBV6-3 and TRBJ1-1, with D perhaps matching TRBD1 (5 bases). V lost 4 bases and J lost 7, with 13 bases in between. The length of the CDR3 is 13 residues. Per the germline V gene, CDR1 is MNHEY and CDR2 is SVGEGT. CDR3 nucleotides: TGTGCCAGCAGTTGGATGCAGGGTGGTGAAGCTTTCTTT. Translation: CASSWMQGGEAFF.